The 27 T cell receptor beta chains presented below share a single source sample, sequenced in a study of TIL therapy for anti-PD-1-resistant metastatic lung cancer. Time point described: pre-treatment sample, taken before nivolumab and TIL therapy. This was the immunoSEQ v3 assay. Here immunoSEQ multiplex PCR was the method, and the copy in TCRdb shows in-frame clones only, minus some. The table includes around 55,000 clones, approximately 78% detected once. The input for sequencing was blood, taken at baseline. These receptors all come from a person aged 30 to 80 with non-small cell lung cancer.

V usage is TRBV5-1 and J usage is TRBJ1-2; the D is unclear. This CDR3 contains 14 residues. V lost 4 bases and J 3 bases, leaving 13 bases between the germline ends. Germline loops: CDR1 SGHRS, CDR2 YFSETQ. The chain's CDR3 is CASSGPPKDYGYTF. Here the CDR3 DNA reads TGCGCCAGCAGCGGGCCCCCAAAGGACTATGGCTACACCTTC. The variable domain in full, completed from reference TRBV5-1 and TRBJ1-2, reads KAGVTQTPRYLIKTRGQQVTLSCSPISGHRSVSWYQQTPGQGLQFLFEYFSETQRNKGNFPGRFSGRQFSNSRSEMNVSTLELGDSALYLCASSGPPKDYGYTFGSGTRLTVV.

This chain links TRBV4-2 with TRBJ1-3; D not resolved. The CDR3 length is 15 residues. Germline CDR1 is LGHNA and CDR2 is YNFKEQ. The ends were cut back, 0 bases at V and 2 bases at J, with 8 bases in the middle. DNA for the CDR3: TGTGCCAGCAGCCAAGATCAAGGGACTGGAAACACCATATATTTT. This translates into CASSQDQGTGNTIYF.

The chain combines TRBV30 with TRBJ1-5; a possible D gene is TRBD1 (5 bases). The CDR3 runs to 16 residues. The V gene's germline CDR1 is GTSNPN and CDR2 SVGIG (reference sequence). The ends were cut back, 0 bases at V and 2 bases at J, with 14 bases in the middle. The CDR3 bases are TGTGCCTGGAGTGTACATCGGGGGATGGGCAATCAGCCCCAGCATTTT. This gives the protein CAWSVHRGMGNQPQHF.

This rearrangement joins TRBV30 to TRBJ1-1; no reliable D call. V shed 0 bases and J shed 6 bases, with 8 bases lying between them. The CDR3 runs 12 residues. Germline V gene data show CDR1 as GTSNPN and CDR2 as SVGIG (reference sequence). CDR3 sequence (DNA): TGTGCCTGGAGTGTACAAAGTTCTGAAGCTTTCTTT. Its protein product is CAWSVQSSEAFF. The entire variable domain, with the rest obtained from reference TRBV30 and TRBJ1-1, is as follows: SQTIHQWPATLVQPVGSPLSLECTVEGTSNPNLYWYRQAAGRGLQLLFYSVGIGQISSEVPQNLSASRPQDRQFILSSKKLLLSDSGFYLCAWSVQSSEAFFGQGTRLTVV.

This rearrangement joins TRBV24-1 to TRBJ2-7, with D unclear. Trimming left V 3 bases short and J 0 bases short, with 5 bases between. This CDR3 is 13 amino acids long. Germline V lookup: CDR1 KGHDR, CDR2 SFDVKD. For the CDR3, the DNA is TGTGCCACCAGTGATCGGAACTCCTACGAGCAGTACTTC. Translating gives CATSDRNSYEQYF.

The chain links TRBV3-1 (or the pseudogene TRBV3-2) to TRBJ1-1, with 7 bases that match TRBD1. Germline trimming cut 3 bases from V and 4 bases from J; bases unmatched to any gene: 17. Germline assignment: CDR1 LGHDT and CDR2 YNNKEL (reference sequence). The CDR3 runs 18 residues. The CDR3 loop is CASSHRIPRRGGPTEAFF. The DNA for the CDR3 is TGTGCCAGCAGCCACCGAATACCGAGGAGAGGGGGCCCCACTGAAGCTTTCTTT.

This clone was counted a single time. The rearrangement uses TRBV11-1 and TRBJ2-7, with TRBD1 as a possible D gene (6 bases). V lost 4 bases and J 2 bases, leaving 15 bases between the germline ends. CDR3 length: 15 residues. From germline, CDR1 is SGHAT and CDR2 FQDESV (reference sequence). The DNA of the CDR3 is TGTGCCAGCAGCTCGCCCCAGACAGGAACCTACGAGCAGTACTTC. Translated: CASSSPQTGTYEQYF.

This chain connects TRBV28 to TRBJ2-7, with 12 bases lining up with TRBD1. The CDR3 is 15 amino acids. J was trimmed by 0 bases and V by 6 bases; bases with no gene match: 3. Germline CDR1 is MDHEN and CDR2 is SYDVKM. The CDR3 protein is CASRWDRGLSYEQYF. The CDR3, as DNA: TGTGCCAGCAGATGGGACAGGGGGCTCTCCTACGAGCAGTACTTC. Drawing the rest from reference TRBV28 and TRBJ2-7, the complete variable domain is DVKVTQSSRYLVKRTGEKVFLECVQDMDHENMFWYRQDPGLGLRLIYFSYDVKMKEKGDIPEGYSVSREKKERFSLILESASTNQTSMYLCASRWDRGLSYEQYFGPGTRLTVT.

Here the CDR3 reads CASSIRADNQPQHF. CDR3 nucleotide sequence: TGTGCCAGTAGTATCAGGGCGGACAATCAGCCCCAGCATTTT. This chain joins TRBV19 and TRBJ1-5; possible D gene TRBD1, 5 bases. V was clipped by 3 bases and J by 3 bases, with 9 bases between them. The CDR3 consists of 14 residues. CDR1 and CDR2 from the germline V gene are LNHDA and SQIVND (reference sequence). The entire variable domain, with the rest obtained from reference TRBV19 and TRBJ1-5, is as follows: DGGITQSPKYLFRKEGQNVTLSCEQNLNHDAMYWYRQDPGQGLRLIYYSQIVNDFQKGDIAEGYSVSREKKESFPLTVTSAQKNPTAFYLCASSIRADNQPQHFGDGTRLSIL.

Judged by abundance, this clone is medium-sized. V and J are TRBV10-3 and TRBJ1-5, with D tentatively TRBD1 (6 bases). Trimming took 2 bases from V and 6 from J, leaving 17 bases between them. The germline V gene encodes CDR1 ENHRY and CDR2 SYGVKD. This CDR3 is 16 amino acids long. The CDR3 bases are TGTGCCATCAGTGAGGCTGGGACCCCCAGGGGTCAGCCCCAGCATTTT. Its translation is CAISEAGTPRGQPQHF.

The gene calls are TRBV15 and TRBJ2-7; D call uncertain. The germline V and J ends were trimmed by 0 bases and 2 bases, with 8 bases remaining between them. The CDR3 totals 14 residues. The germline CDR1 and CDR2 sequences are LNHNV and YYDKDF (reference sequence). Written as DNA, the CDR3 is TGTGCCACCAGCAGAGATACACGCGCCTACGAGCAGTACTTC. Translated, it gives CATSRDTRAYEQYF.

V gene TRBV5-6 combines with J gene TRBJ2-1; D uncertain. Trimming took off 2 bases at V and 4 bases at J, with 13 bases between the two ends. This CDR3 contains 15 residues. Germline assignment: CDR1 SGHDT and CDR2 YYEEEE. The CDR3 DNA sequence: TGTGCCAGCAGCTTCCTAATAGCAAAGTACAATGAGCAGTTCTTC. Translating gives CASSFLIAKYNEQFF.

The chain is built from TRBV28 and TRBJ1-6, with unresolved D. The CDR3 totals 14 residues. V lost 7 bases and J lost 7, with 14 bases in between. Germline V gives CDR1 MDHEN, CDR2 SYDVKM. In DNA form, the CDR3 reads TGTGCCAGCAACCTTCAAGGGTTCAATTCACCCCTCCACTTT. The encoded protein is CASNLQGFNSPLHF.

The chain carries TRBV19 and TRBJ2-2, with 7 bases identical to TRBD1. V shed 1 base, J shed 1 base, and the junction held 9 bases outside the gene matches. Germline V lookup: CDR1 LNHDA, CDR2 SQIVND (reference sequence). The CDR3 spans 18 residues. The CDR3 DNA reads as TGTGCCAGTAGTATAGTCCTCTATCGGACAGGGAACACCGGGGAGCTGTTTTTT. It yields the protein CASSIVLYRTGNTGELFF.

The chain is built from TRBV19 and TRBJ1-1; 9 bases line up with TRBD1. Germline CDR1 reads LNHDA; CDR2 reads SQIVND (reference sequence). V was pared by 5 bases and J by 10 bases, with 11 bases of the junction left unmatched. The length of the CDR3 is 14 residues. The CDR3 bases are TGTGCCAGTAGTCCAGGACAGGGGCAAGCTGGAGCTTTCTTT. This encodes CASSPGQGQAGAFF.

J is TRBJ2-5 and V is TRBV5-4, with a weak D call TRBD1 (5 bases). The CDR3 covers 18 residues. Germline CDR1 is SGHNT and CDR2 is YYREEE (reference sequence). V lost 3 bases and J lost 4, with 25 bases in between. CDR3 bases: TGTGCCAGCAGCTCCTCGGTCTTTCCCCGGAACCAGGGAGAGACCCAGTACTTC. Encoded protein: CASSSSVFPRNQGETQYF.

The chain is built from TRBV7-3 and TRBJ2-2; 7 bases match TRBD1. The CDR3 runs to 16 residues. Germline V gene data show CDR1 as SGHTA and CDR2 as FQGTGA. V was pared by 5 bases and J by 4 bases, with 10 bases of the junction left unmatched. CDR3 sequence: CASSPHAAGGTGELFF. The CDR3, as DNA: TGTGCCAGCAGCCCCCACGCGGCAGGGGGCACCGGGGAGCTGTTTTTT.

The genes are TRBV14 and TRBJ1-4; 7 bases agree with TRBD1. The length of the CDR3 is 14 residues. From germline, CDR1 is SGHDN and CDR2 FVKESK. V lost 4 bases and J lost 10; bases outside the gene matches: 9. CDR3 in amino acids: CASSLDRRGGKLFF. The CDR3 DNA reads as TGTGCCAGCAGCCTGGACAGGAGGGGGGGAAAACTGTTTTTT.

In this sample, this clone turned up once. J is TRBJ2-3 and V is TRBV5-6, with 7 positions matching TRBD2. Looked up from germline, CDR1 is SGHDT and CDR2 is YYEEEE. This CDR3 contains 15 residues. J lost 5 bases, V lost 6 bases, and 12 bases had no gene match. The chain's CDR3 is CASTLWGGVGDTQYF. CDR3 sequence (DNA): TGTGCCAGCACCCTCTGGGGGGGGGTGGGAGATACGCAGTATTTT.

A single count supports this clone. The chain combines TRBV19 with TRBJ2-2; 9 bases line up with TRBD2. Germline assignment: CDR1 LNHDA and CDR2 SQIVND (reference sequence). The CDR3 loop spans 15 amino acids. V lost 4 bases and J lost 6; bases outside the gene matches: 6. The CDR3: CASSKVAGAAGELFF. The CDR3 DNA follows: TGTGCCAGTAGTAAGGTAGCGGGAGCCGCCGGGGAGCTGTTTTTT.

J is TRBJ2-5 and V is TRBV9, with 10 bases lining up with TRBD1. The CDR3 runs to 15 residues. Trimming removed 4 bases from V and 1 base from J; junction bases left unmatched: 4. Per germline, CDR1 SGDLS and CDR2 YYNGEE. CDR3 nucleotides: TGTGCCAGCAGCCCCCGGGACAGGGGCCAAGAGACCCAGTACTTC. Translation: CASSPRDRGQETQYF. Looking up the rest from reference TRBV9 and TRBJ2-5 gives the full variable domain: DSGVTQTPKHLITATGQRVTLRCSPRSGDLSVYWYQQSLDQGLQFLIQYYNGEERAKGNILERFSAQQFPDLHSELNLSSLELGDSALYFCASSPRDRGQETQYFGPGTRLLVL.

V gene TRBV30 combines with J gene TRBJ1-5; the D is unclear. Looked up from germline, CDR1 is GTSNPN and CDR2 is SVGIG (reference sequence). The CDR3 is 12 residues long. Trimming took off 4 bases at V and 2 bases at J, with 6 bases between the two ends. Here the CDR3 DNA reads TGTGCCTGGAACTCGGGCAATCAGCCCCAGCATTTT. Amino acid sequence: CAWNSGNQPQHF.

The chain couples TRBV11-1 to TRBJ1-1; D remains unclear. The CDR3 has 14 amino acids. Per the germline V gene, CDR1 is SGHAT and CDR2 is FQDESV (reference sequence). The germline V and J ends were trimmed by 6 bases and 2 bases, with 13 bases remaining between them. Here the CDR3 reads CASRKFVDNTEAFF. CDR3 nucleotide sequence: TGTGCCAGCAGGAAATTCGTCGATAACACTGAAGCTTTCTTT.

The chain carries TRBV30 and TRBJ2-1; perhaps TRBD2 as D (6 bases). The CDR3 is 15 residues long. The V gene lost 3 bases and the J gene lost 13 bases, with 25 bases spanning the gap. Germline CDR1 GTSNPN, CDR2 SVGIG (reference sequence). The CDR3 bases are TGTGCCTGGAGCTCGAACACAAAGGCGGTGGGGGGACAGTTCTTC. Translating it yields CAWSSNTKAVGGQFF.

This rearrangement joins TRBV6-2 or TRBV6-3 to TRBJ2-7; D call uncertain. CDR1 is MNHEY and CDR2 is SVGEGT in the germline V gene. The CDR3 has 14 amino acids. V was shortened by 2 bases and J by 2 bases, with 10 bases between the two germline ends. The CDR3 DNA is TGTGCCAGCAGTTACGTGCAGCTAGCCTACGAGCAGTACTTC. It is translated as CASSYVQLAYEQYF.

In this sample, this clone turned up many times. The chain employs TRBV5-4 and TRBJ2-1; D may match TRBD1 or TRBD2 (5 bases each). Trimming cost V 4 bases and J 5 bases, with 10 bases left between them. The germline V gene encodes CDR1 SGHNT and CDR2 YYREEE (reference sequence). The CDR3 covers 13 residues. The CDR3 DNA is TGTGCCAGCAGCCTCGGGACGGACAATGAGCAGTTCTTC. Amino acid sequence: CASSLGTDNEQFF.

The chain recombines TRBV6-6 with TRBJ2-2, with 10 bases aligning to TRBD2. The V gene end was trimmed by 6 bases and the J gene end by 4 bases; junction bases not matched to a gene: 8. The CDR3 has 16 amino acids. Germline V lookup: CDR1 MNHNY, CDR2 SVGAGI (reference sequence). The CDR3 spells CASRPSGRDGTGELFF. The CDR3 DNA reads as TGTGCCAGCAGACCGAGCGGGAGGGATGGCACCGGGGAGCTGTTTTTT.